This TCR beta chain came from a study of OX40 agonist ivuxolimab in advanced cancers. Study findings and constraints: Antigen specificity was not determined for the expanded peripheral T cells.

There are 16 residues in the CDR3. The ends lost 3 bases at V and 7 bases at J; junction bases unmatched: 5. Germline V CDR1 and CDR2: MGHRA, YSYEKL. Repertoires were generated with immunoSEQ multiplex PCR, while TCRdb's copy carries only in-frame clones and drops some. The sample gives tens of thousands of clones, approximately 91% of which show up once; around 13% is in the top ten. As concerns this clone: Its antigen is not identified.

Sequences were derived from CD4+ or CD8+ T cells sorted from blood, sampled in a trial of the OX40 agonist ivuxolimab. The chain employs TRBV4-1 and TRBJ2-3, with 15 nucleotides matching TRBD2. The sequence was collected from an adult with an advanced solid tumor such as melanoma, head and neck, liver or kidney cancer. This CDR3 is CASSQPGTSGRNTQYF. For the CDR3, the DNA is TGCGCCAGCAGCCAGCCAGGGACTAGCGGGAGGAATACGCAGTATTTT.